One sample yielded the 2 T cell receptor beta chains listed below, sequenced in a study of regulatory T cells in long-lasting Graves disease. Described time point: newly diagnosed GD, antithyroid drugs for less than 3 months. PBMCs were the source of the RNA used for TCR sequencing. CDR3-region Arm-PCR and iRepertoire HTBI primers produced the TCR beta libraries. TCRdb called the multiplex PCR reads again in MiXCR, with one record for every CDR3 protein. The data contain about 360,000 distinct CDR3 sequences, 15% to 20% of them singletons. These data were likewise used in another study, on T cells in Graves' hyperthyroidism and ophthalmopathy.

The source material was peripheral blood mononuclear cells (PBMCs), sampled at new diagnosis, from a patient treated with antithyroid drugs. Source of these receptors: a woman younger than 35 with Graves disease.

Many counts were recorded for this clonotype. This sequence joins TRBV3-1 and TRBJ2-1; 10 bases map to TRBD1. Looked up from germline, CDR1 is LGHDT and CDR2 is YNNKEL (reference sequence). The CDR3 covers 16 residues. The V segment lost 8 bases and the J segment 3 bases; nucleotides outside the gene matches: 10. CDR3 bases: TGTGCCAGCCGCCTTCTGGGGACAGGGGTCTACAATGAGCAGTTCTTC. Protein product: CASRLLGTGVYNEQFF.

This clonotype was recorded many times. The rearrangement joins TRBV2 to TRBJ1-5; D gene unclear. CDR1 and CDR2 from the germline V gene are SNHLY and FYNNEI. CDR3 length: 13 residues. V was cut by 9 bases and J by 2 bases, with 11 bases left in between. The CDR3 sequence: CASSESGNQPQHF. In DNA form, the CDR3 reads TGTGCCAGTTCAGAATCTGGCAATCAGCCCCAGCATTTT.